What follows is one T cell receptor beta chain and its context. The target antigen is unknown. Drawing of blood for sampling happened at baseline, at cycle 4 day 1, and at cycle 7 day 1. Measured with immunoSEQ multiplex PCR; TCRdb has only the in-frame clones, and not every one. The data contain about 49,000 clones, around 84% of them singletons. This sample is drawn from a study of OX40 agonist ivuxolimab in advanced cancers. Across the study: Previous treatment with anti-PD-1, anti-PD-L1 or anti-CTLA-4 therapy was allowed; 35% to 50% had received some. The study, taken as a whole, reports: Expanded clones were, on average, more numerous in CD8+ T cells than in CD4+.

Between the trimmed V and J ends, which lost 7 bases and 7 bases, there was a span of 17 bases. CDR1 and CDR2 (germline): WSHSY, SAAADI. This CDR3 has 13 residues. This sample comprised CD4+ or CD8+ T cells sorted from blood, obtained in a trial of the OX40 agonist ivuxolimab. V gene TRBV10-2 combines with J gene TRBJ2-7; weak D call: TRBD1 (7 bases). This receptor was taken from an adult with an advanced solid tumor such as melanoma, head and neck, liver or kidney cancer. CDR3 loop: CASTRIRGEEQYF. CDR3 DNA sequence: TGCGCCAGCACTCGGATCAGGGGGGAAGAGCAGTACTTC.